This entry is about one TCR beta chain. The method was immunoSEQ multiplex PCR; TCRdb's version includes in-frame clones alone and lacks a portion of them. The table lists about 79,000 clones, under 90% of them singletons. These data come from a study of OX40 agonist ivuxolimab in advanced cancers. Study background: One hepatocellular carcinoma and two cutaneous melanoma patients partially responded.

The germline V and J ends were trimmed by 1 base and 2 bases, with 11 bases remaining between them. This CDR3 spans 15 amino acids. Germline lookup yields CDR1 SGHRS and CDR2 YFSETQ. This chain uses TRBV5-1 with TRBJ2-3; no reliable D call. This specimen was CD4+ or CD8+ T cells sorted from blood, taken in a trial of the OX40 agonist ivuxolimab. The receptor's source is an adult with an advanced solid tumor such as melanoma, head and neck, liver or kidney cancer. CDR3 bases: TGCGCCAGCAGCTTGCAGGTAGCTGACACAGATACGCAGTATTTT. Translation gives CASSLQVADTDTQYF.